Sequencing of this T cell receptor (beta chain) was carried out in a study of yellow fever vaccine responses in identical twins. TCRdb ran MiXCR on the RT-PCR reads and lists one entry per CDR3 protein. The repertoire includes around 15,000 distinct CDR3 sequences, around 80% of them detected once, and around 2% sits in the top ten. Study-wide points: Reportedly, twins' vaccine T cell responses looked partly convergent and partly personalized.

From germline, CDR1 is SGHVS and CDR2 FNYEAQ. The CDR3 is made up of 12 amino acids. V was cut by 5 bases and J by 8 bases, with 9 bases left in between. As concerns this clonotype: Its antigen is undetermined.

This rearrangement joins TRBV7-6 to TRBJ2-2; D not resolved. This sequence was found in a woman in her late teens or twenties who received the yellow fever vaccine. The material was T cells from blood (PBMCs), unsorted or a sorted subset (not recorded which), obtained before or after yellow fever vaccination (not recorded which). CDR3 sequence (DNA): TGTGCCAGCAGCCACCTCTCAGGGGAGCTGTTTTTT. Protein: CASSHLSGELFF.